Listed below are T cell receptor beta chains from one sample, sequenced in a study of blood T cell repertoires in COVID-19. Clones were sequenced by immunoSEQ multiplex PCR, and TCRdb holds only the in-frame ones, with some missing. This table has about 400,000 clones, about 88% appearing once. Material for sequencing was peripheral blood. The receptors originated from a woman between 55 and 75 years old with COVID-19, enrolled during active disease. CDR3s include the opening cysteine and the closing phenylalanine or tryptophan. D genes are given only for firm matches. Only some rows state a clone size, as once, few, many or a class for expanded clones.

d_gene,j_gene,v_gene,abundance,CDR3nt,CDR3aa
NA,TRBJ1-1,TRBV14,NA,TGTGCCAGCAGCCATAACCCGGGCCAAGGGGGCACTGAAGCTTTCTTT,CASSHNPGQGGTEAFF
NA,TRBJ1-2,TRBV27,NA,TGTGCCAGCAGTAAGAGCGGGGGCAGCCCTAACTATGGCTACACCTTC,CASSKSGGSPNYGYTF
TRBD1,TRBJ1-6,TRBV15,NA,TGTGCCACCAGCCGGAGGGGGACAGGAGCTTCACCCCTCCACTTT,CATSRRGTGASPLHF
NA,TRBJ1-4,TRBV6-5,NA,TGTGCCAGCGGCCGTTCAGGGGCCAAGGGTGAAAAACTGTTTTTT,CASGRSGAKGEKLFF
NA,TRBJ2-3,TRBV18,NA,TGTGCCAGCTCGCAAGCGGCCACAGATACGCAGTATTTT,CASSQAATDTQYF
NA,TRBJ1-2,TRBV11-2,NA,TGTGCCAGCAGCTTAGCCCCCCAGCAGGGGAACTATGGCTACACCTTC,CASSLAPQQGNYGYTF
NA,TRBJ1-1,TRBV5-4,NA,TGTGCCAGCAGCTTGGCGGGGAAAGCCCGGAACACTGAAGCTTTCTTT,CASSLAGKARNTEAFF
TRBD2,TRBJ2-3,TRBV6-1,NA,TGTGCCAGCAGTGACCAACTAGCGAGGAGCACAGATACGCAGTATTTT,CASSDQLARSTDTQYF
TRBD1,TRBJ2-7,TRBV7-8,NA,TGTGCCAGCAGCTTCGGGACAGGGGCCTACGAGCAGTACTTC,CASSFGTGAYEQYF
NA,TRBJ1-1,TRBV5-1,once,TGCGCCAGCAGCCATGGGACAAACACTGAAGCTTTCTTT,CASSHGTNTEAFF
NA,TRBJ2-3,TRBV9,NA,TGTGCCAGCAGCCAGCTGTCAAGGGAGACTAGCACAGATACGCAGTATTTT,CASSQLSRETSTDTQYF
TRBD1,TRBJ2-7,TRBV5-1,NA,TGCGCCAGCAGACCTGGACAGGGGTTCAACGAGCAGTACTTC,CASRPGQGFNEQYF
TRBD1,TRBJ1-2,TRBV2,NA,TGTGCCAGCAGTCCTCGGACAGGGGCTAACTATGGCTACACCTTC,CASSPRTGANYGYTF